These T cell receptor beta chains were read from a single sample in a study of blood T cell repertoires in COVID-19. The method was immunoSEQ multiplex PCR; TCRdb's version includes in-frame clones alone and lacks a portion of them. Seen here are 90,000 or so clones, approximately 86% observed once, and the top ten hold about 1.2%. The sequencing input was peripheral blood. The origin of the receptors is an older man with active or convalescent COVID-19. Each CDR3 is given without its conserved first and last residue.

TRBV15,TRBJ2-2,ATSRGGRANTGELF
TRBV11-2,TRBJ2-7,ASSRDSQSAGLYEQY
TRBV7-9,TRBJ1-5,ASSTGLNQPQH
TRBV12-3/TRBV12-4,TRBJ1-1,ASSQNTEAF
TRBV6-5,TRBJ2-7,ASRREASYEQY
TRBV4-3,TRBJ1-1,ASSQAGGGDTEAF
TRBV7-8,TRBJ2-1,ASSLAGEGEQF
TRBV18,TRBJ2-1,ASSPLQGGDNEQF
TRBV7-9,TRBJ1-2,ASTPPAVGDYGYT
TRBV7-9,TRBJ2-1,ASSRQGPEQF
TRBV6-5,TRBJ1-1,ASIRGQGGTEAF
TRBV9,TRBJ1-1,ASSAGDRLNTEAF
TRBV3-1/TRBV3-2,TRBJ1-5,ASSQGRDRNQPQH
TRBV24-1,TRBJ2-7,ATSDHYEQY
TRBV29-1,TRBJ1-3,SVRQGGGNTIY
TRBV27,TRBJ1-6,ASSLSGGRALH
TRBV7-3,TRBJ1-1,ASSLTGQNTEAF
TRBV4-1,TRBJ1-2,ASSTRDRLEYGYT
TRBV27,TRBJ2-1,ASSFLGGGSSYNEQF
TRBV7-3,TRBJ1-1,ASSPGTGGTEAF
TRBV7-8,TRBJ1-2,ASSLRTGGLGYT
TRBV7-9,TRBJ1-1,ASSTGQGNTEAF
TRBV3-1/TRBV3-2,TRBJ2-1,ASSLLGSSGKGGRNEQF
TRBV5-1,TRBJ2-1,ASSIAGERGEQF
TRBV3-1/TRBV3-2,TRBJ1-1,ASSQGTGANTEAF
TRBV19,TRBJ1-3,ASNDRGLSGNTIY
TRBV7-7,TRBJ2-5,ASSQTGGRMETQY
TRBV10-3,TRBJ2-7,AISLTGAYEQY
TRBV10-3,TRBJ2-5,ATGIKRGSQEQETQY
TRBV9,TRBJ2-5,ASSVVGAGAETQY
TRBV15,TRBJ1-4,ATSRLVTAANEKLF
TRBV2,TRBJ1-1,ASSEALGGEAN
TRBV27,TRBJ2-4,ASSSGTAKNIQY
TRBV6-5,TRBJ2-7,ATQGRVSSYEQY
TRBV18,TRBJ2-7,ASSPYGMGLNEQY
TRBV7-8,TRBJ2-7,ASSLRSGYEQY
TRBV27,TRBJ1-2,ASSAGQGHYGYT
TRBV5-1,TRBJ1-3,ASQDGHIRSGNTIY
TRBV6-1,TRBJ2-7,ASSESALARYEQY
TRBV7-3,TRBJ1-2,ASSLSPGDGYGYT
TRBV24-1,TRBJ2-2,ATSEGGGELF
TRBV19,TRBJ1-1,ASSRRRFNTEAF
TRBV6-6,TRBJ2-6,ASSPGQFSGANVLT
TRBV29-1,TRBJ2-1,SVDLPLAGGVSYNEQF
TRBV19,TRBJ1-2,ASSAGGALNYGYT